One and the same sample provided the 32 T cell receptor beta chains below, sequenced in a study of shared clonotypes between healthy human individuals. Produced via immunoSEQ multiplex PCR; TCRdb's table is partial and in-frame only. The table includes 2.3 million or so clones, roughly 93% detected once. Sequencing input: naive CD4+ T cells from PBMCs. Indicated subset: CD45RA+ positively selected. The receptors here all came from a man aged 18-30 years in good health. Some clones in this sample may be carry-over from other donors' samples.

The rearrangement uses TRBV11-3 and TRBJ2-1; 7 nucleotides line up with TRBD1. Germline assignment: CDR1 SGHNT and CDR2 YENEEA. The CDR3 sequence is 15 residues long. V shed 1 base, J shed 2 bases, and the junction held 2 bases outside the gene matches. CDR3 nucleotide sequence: TGTGCCAGCAGCTTAGTAGGGGGCCCCTACAATGAGCAGTTCTTC. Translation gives CASSLVGGPYNEQFF. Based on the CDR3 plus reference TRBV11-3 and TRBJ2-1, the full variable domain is EAGVVQSPRYKIIEKKQPVAFWCNPISGHNTLYWYLQNLGQGPELLIRYENEEAVDDSQLPKDRFSAERLKGVDSTLKIQPAELGDSAVYLCASSLVGGPYNEQFFGPGTRLTVL.

The CDR3 protein is CASSPPASYNEQFF. The CDR3 region has the DNA TGTGCCAGCAGCCCCCCGGCTTCCTACAATGAGCAGTTCTTC. This chain joins TRBV7-9 and TRBJ2-1; D is undetermined. CDR1 is SEHNR and CDR2 is FQNEAQ in the germline V gene (reference sequence). The CDR3 length is 14 residues. Trimming removed 5 bases at V and 1 base at J, with 9 bases between.

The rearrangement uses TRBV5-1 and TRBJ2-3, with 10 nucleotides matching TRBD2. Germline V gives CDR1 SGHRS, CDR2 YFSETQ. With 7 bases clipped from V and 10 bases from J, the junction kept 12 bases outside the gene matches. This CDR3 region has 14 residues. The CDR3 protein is CASGGLAGANAQYF. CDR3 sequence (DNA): TGCGCCAGCGGGGGGCTAGCGGGAGCAAATGCGCAGTATTTT.

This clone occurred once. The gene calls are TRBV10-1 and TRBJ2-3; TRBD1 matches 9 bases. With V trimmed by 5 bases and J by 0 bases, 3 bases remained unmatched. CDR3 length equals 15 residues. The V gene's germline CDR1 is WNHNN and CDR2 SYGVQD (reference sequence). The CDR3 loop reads CASSSGQGSTDTQYF. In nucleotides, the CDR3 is TGCGCCAGCAGTTCGGGACAGGGCAGCACAGATACGCAGTATTTT.

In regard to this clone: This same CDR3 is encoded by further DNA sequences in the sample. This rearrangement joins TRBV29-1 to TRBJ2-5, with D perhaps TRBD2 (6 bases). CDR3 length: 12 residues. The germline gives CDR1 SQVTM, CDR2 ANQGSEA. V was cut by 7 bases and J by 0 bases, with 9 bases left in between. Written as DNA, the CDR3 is TGCAGCGCTGGAGGGTACCAAGAGACCCAGTACTTC. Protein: CSAGGYQETQYF.

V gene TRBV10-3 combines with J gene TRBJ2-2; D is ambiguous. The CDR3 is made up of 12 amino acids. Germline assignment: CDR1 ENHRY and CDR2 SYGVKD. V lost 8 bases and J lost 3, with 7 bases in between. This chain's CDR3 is CAIRDDTGELFF. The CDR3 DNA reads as TGTGCCATCCGCGATGACACCGGGGAGCTGTTTTTT.

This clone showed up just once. DNA for the CDR3: TGCGCCAGCAGCCTACGACCGGATTCCCCAGATACGCAGTATTTT. It encodes CASSLRPDSPDTQYF. V is TRBV5-1 and J is TRBJ2-3; no clear D. Germline V gives CDR1 SGHRS, CDR2 YFSETQ. The ends were cut back, 4 bases at V and 4 bases at J, with 16 bases in the middle. The CDR3 runs 15 residues. The full variable domain, with the rest looked up from reference TRBV5-1 and TRBJ2-3, is KAGVTQTPRYLIKTRGQQVTLSCSPISGHRSVSWYQQTPGQGLQFLFEYFSETQRNKGNFPGRFSGRQFSNSRSEMNVSTLELGDSALYLCASSLRPDSPDTQYFGPGTRLTVL.

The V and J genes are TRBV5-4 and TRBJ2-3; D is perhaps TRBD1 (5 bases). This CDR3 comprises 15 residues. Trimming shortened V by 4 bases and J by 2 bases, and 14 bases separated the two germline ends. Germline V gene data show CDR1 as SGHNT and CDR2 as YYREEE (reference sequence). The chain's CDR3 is CASSLQTASTDTQYF. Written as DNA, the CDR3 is TGTGCCAGCAGCCTGCAGACAGCGTCCACAGATACGCAGTATTTT.

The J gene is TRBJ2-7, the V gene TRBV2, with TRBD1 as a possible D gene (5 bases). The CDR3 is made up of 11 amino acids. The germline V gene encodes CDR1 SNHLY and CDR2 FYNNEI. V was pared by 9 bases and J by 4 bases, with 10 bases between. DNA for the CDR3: TGTGCCAGTAAACAGGAGTACGAGCAGTACTTC. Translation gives CASKQEYEQYF.

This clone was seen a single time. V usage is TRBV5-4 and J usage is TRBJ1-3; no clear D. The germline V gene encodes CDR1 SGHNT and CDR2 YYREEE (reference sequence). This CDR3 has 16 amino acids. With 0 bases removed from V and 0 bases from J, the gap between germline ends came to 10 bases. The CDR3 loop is CASSLGLMTSGNTIYF. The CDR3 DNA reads TGTGCCAGCAGCTTGGGTCTGATGACCTCTGGAAACACCATATATTTT.

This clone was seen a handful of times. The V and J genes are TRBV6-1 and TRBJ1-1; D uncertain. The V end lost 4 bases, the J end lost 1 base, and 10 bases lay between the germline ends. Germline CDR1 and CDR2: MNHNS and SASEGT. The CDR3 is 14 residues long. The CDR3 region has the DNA TGTGCCAGCAGTGTGGTCCGGACGAACACTGAAGCTTTCTTT. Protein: CASSVVRTNTEAFF.

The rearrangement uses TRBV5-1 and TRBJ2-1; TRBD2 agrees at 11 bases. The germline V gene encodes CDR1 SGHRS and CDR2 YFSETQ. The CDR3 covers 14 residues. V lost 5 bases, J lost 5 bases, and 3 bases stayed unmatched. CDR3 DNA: TGCGCCAGCAGACTAGCGGGAGTTCACAATGAGCAGTTCTTC. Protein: CASRLAGVHNEQFF.

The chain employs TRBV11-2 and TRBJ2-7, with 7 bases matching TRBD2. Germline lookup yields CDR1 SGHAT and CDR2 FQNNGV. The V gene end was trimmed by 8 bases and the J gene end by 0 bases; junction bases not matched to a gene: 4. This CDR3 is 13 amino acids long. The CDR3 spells CASGGEVSYEQYF. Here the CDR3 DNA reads TGTGCCAGCGGGGGGGAGGTCTCCTACGAGCAGTACTTC.

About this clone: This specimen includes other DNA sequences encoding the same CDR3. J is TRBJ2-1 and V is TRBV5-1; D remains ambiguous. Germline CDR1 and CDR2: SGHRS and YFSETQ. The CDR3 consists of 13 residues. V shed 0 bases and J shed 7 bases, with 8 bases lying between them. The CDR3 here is CASSLAGRNEQFF. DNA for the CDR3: TGCGCCAGCAGCTTGGCCGGAAGGAATGAGCAGTTCTTC.

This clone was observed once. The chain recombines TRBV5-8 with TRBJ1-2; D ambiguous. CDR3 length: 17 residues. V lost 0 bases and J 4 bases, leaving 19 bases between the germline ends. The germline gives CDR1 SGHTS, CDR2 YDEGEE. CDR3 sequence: CASSLVGGVIGSYGYTF. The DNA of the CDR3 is TGTGCCAGCAGCTTGGTCGGAGGAGTAATAGGGAGCTATGGCTACACCTTC.

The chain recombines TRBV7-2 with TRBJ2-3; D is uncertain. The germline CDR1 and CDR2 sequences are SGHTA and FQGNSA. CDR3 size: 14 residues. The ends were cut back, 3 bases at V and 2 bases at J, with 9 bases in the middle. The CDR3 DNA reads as TGTGCCAGCAGCTTGGCGGTGATCACAGATACGCAGTATTTT. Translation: CASSLAVITDTQYF.

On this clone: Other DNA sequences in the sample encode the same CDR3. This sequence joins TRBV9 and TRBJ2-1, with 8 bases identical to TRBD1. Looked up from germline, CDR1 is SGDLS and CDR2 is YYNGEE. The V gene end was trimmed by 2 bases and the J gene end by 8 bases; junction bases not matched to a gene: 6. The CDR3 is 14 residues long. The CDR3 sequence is CASSVGQGAYEQFF. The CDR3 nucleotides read TGTGCCAGCAGCGTCGGGCAGGGGGCCTATGAGCAGTTCTTC.

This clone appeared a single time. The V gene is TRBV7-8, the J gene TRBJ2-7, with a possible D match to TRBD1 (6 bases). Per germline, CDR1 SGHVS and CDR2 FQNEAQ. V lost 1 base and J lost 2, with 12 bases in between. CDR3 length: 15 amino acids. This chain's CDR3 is CASSLGRQATYEQYF. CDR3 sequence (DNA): TGTGCCAGCAGCTTAGGCCGACAGGCTACCTACGAGCAGTACTTC.

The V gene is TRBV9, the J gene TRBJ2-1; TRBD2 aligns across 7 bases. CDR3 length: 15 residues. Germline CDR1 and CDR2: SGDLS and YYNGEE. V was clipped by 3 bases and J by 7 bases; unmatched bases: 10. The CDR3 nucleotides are TGTGCCAGCAGCGCCGGTCCCGGGGAGGGGAATGAGCAGTTCTTC. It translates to CASSAGPGEGNEQFF.

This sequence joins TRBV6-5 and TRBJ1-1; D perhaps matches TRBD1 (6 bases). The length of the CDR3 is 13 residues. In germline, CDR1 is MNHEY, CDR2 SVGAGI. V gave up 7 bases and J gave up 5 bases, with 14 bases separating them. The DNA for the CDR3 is TGTGCCAGCACTCGATCCAGGGGAACTGAAGCTTTCTTT. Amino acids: CASTRSRGTEAFF.

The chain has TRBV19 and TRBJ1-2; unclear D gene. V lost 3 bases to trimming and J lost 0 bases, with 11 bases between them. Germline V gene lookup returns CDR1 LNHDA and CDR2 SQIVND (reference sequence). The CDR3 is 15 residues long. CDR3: CASSMVRRANYGYTF. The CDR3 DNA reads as TGTGCCAGTAGTATGGTTCGTCGAGCTAACTATGGCTACACCTTC.

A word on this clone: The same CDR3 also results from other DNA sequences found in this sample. CDR3 sequence (DNA): TGTGCCAGCAGGACAGGTTTGAACACTGAAGCTTTCTTT. It specifies CASRTGLNTEAFF. The chain links TRBV28 to TRBJ1-1, with D possibly TRBD1 on 6 matching bases. From germline, CDR1 is MDHEN and CDR2 SYDVKM. V lost 6 bases, J lost 0 bases, and 8 bases lay in between. CDR3 length: 13 amino acids.

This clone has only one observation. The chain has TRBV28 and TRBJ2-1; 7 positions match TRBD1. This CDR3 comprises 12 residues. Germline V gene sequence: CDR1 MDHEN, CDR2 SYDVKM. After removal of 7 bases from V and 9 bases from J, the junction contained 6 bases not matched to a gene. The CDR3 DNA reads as TGTGCCAGCACTGACAGGGTTGGTGAGCAGTTCTTC. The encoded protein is CASTDRVGEQFF.

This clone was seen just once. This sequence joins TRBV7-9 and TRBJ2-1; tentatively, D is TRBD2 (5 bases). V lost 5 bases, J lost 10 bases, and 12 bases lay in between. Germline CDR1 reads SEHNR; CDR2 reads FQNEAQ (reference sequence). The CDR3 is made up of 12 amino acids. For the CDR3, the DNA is TGTGCCAGCAGCGACTATGGCGCGGAGCAGTTCTTC. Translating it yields CASSDYGAEQFF. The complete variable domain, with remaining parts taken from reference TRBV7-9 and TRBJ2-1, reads DTGVSQNPRHKITKRGQNVTFRCDPISEHNRLYWYRQTLGQGPEFLTYFQNEAQLEKSRLLSDRFSAERPKGSFSTLEIQRTEQGDSAMYLCASSDYGAEQFFGPGTRLTVL.

The CDR3 DNA sequence: TGTGCCAGCAGTGAGTTTAGGGTTCAAGGCGCTGAAGCTTTCTTT. It specifies CASSEFRVQGAEAFF. This sequence joins TRBV2 and TRBJ1-1; D call uncertain. The germline V and J ends were trimmed by 3 bases and 6 bases, with 17 bases remaining between them. The length of the CDR3 is 15 residues. CDR1 and CDR2 (germline): SNHLY, FYNNEI.

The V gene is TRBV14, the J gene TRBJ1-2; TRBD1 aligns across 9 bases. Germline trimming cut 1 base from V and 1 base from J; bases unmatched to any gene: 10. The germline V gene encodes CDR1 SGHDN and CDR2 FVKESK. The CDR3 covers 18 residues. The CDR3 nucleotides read TGTGCCAGCAGCCAAGCTGGGACAGGGCCTCTACTTAACTATGGCTACACCTTC. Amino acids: CASSQAGTGPLLNYGYTF.

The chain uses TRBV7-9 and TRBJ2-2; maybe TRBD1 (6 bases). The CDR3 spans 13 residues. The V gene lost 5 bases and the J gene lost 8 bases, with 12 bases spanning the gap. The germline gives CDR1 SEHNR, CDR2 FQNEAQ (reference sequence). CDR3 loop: CASSERGTGELFF. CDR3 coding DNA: TGTGCCAGCAGCGAAAGAGGGACAGGGGAGCTGTTTTTT.

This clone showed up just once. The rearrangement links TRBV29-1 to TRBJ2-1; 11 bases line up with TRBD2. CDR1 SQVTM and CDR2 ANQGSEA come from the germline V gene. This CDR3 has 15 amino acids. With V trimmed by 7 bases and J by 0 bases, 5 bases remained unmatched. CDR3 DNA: TGCAGCGCCTTAGCGGGAGGGAGCTCCTACAATGAGCAGTTCTTC. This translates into CSALAGGSSYNEQFF.

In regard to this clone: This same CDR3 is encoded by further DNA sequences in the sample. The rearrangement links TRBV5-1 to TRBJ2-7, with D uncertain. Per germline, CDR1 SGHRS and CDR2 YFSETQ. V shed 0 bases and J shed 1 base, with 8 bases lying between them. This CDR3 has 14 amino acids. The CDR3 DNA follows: TGCGCCAGCAGCTTGGAGCTAGTATCCTACGAGCAGTACTTC. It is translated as CASSLELVSYEQYF.

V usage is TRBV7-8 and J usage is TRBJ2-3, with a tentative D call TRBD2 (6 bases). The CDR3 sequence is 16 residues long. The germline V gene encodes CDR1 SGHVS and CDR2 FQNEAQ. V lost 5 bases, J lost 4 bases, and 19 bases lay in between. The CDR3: CASSPPRTSGADTQYF. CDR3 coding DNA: TGTGCCAGCAGCCCCCCGAGGACCTCGGGGGCAGATACGCAGTATTTT.

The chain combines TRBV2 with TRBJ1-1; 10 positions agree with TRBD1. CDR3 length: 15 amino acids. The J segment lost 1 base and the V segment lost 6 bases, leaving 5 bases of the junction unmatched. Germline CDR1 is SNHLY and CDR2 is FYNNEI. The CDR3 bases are TGTGCCAGCAGAGAGGGACAGGGGAGGAACACTGAAGCTTTCTTT. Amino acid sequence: CASREGQGRNTEAFF.

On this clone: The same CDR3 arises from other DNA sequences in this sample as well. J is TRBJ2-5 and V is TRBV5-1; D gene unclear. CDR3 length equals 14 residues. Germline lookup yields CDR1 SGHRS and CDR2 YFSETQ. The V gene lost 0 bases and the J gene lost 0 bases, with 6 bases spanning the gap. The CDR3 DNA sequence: TGCGCCAGCAGCTTGGTCACAGACCAAGAGACCCAGTACTTC. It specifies CASSLVTDQETQYF.